Described below is a single TCR beta chain sequence and its context. The sample comes from a study of T cell responses to AZD1222 COVID-19 vaccine. Only in-frame clones appear in the TCRdb table, and some are missing; sequencing was by immunoSEQ multiplex PCR. Of 150,000 or so clones in the sample, about 92% were seen once. J was trimmed by 1 base and V by 5 bases; bases with no gene match: 5. The CDR3 totals 16 residues. Per germline, CDR1 MDHEN and CDR2 SYDVKM. The source is an adult who received the AZD1222 COVID-19 vaccine. Sequencing used peripheral blood, obtained 28 days after the second AZD1222 dose. The gene calls are TRBV28 and TRBJ2-2; 9 nucleotides match TRBD2. The CDR3 spells CASSPELAGNTGELFF. The CDR3 nucleotides read TGTGCCAGCAGTCCCGAACTAGCGGGGAACACCGGGGAGCTGTTTTTT.